These 27 T cell receptor beta chains were sequenced from one sample in a study of blood T cell repertoires in COVID-19. Data came from immunoSEQ multiplex PCR; TCRdb stores just in-frame clones and leaves some out. The sample lists around 190,000 clones; around 90% were seen once. The source material was PBMCs or T cells enriched from blood (not recorded which). The origin of the receptors is a man in his late teens or twenties with acute COVID-19.

The rearrangement joins TRBV5-1 to TRBJ1-1; D not certain. The CDR3 consists of 13 residues. Looked up from germline, CDR1 is SGHRS and CDR2 is YFSETQ. Trimming cost V 6 bases and J 6 bases, with 15 bases left between them. The CDR3 region has the DNA TGCGCCAGCACATTAATTGACGGAGCTGAAGCTTTCTTT. Translating it yields CASTLIDGAEAFF.

The chain carries TRBV6-5 and TRBJ2-7; 8 bases are a match to TRBD1. Germline V lookup: CDR1 MNHEY, CDR2 SVGAGI. This CDR3 has 14 amino acids. The V gene end was trimmed by 5 bases and the J gene end by 5 bases; junction bases not matched to a gene: 8. CDR3 nucleotide sequence: TGTGCCAGCAGTCACGGACAGGGCGGCGACGAGCAGTACTTC. It codes for CASSHGQGGDEQYF.

This sequence joins TRBV28 and TRBJ2-5, with 13 bases fitting TRBD2. The CDR3 consists of 17 residues. V shed 3 bases, J shed 2 bases, and the junction held 6 bases outside the gene matches. From germline, CDR1 is MDHEN and CDR2 SYDVKM. The CDR3 loop is CASSFALAGGSQETQYF. CDR3 bases: TGTGCCAGCAGTTTCGCACTAGCGGGAGGGTCTCAAGAGACCCAGTACTTC.

The V gene is TRBV5-1, the J gene TRBJ1-1; D remains unclear. The CDR3 is made up of 15 amino acids. Deletions cut 1 base from V and 3 bases from J, with 13 bases between. Germline V gives CDR1 SGHRS, CDR2 YFSETQ. DNA for the CDR3: TGCGCCAGCAGCTTGCGTATCCCCGGGTACACTGAAGCTTTCTTT. This encodes CASSLRIPGYTEAFF.

The DNA for the CDR3 is TGTGCCAGCAGTTACTCTCAGGGGAACGAGCAGTACTTC. Encoded protein: CASSYSQGNEQYF. This chain links TRBV6-5 with TRBJ2-7; D possibly corresponds to TRBD1 (6 bases). The V and J ends lost 0 bases and 5 bases respectively, with 8 bases between them. The germline gives CDR1 MNHEY, CDR2 SVGAGI. This CDR3 has 13 amino acids.

The V call is TRBV12-5, the J call TRBJ1-5, with 7 nucleotides matching TRBD1. Losses at the gene ends were 3 bases for V and 6 bases for J; bases not matched to a gene: 8. CDR3 length: 15 amino acids. Germline-derived CDR1 and CDR2 are LGHNT and FRNRAP. The DNA for the CDR3 is TGTGCTAGTGGTTTACTGGGACAGTACTCTCAGCCCCAGCATTTT. It translates to CASGLLGQYSQPQHF.

This clone appeared once. The rearrangement joins TRBV20-1 to TRBJ2-7; D unclear. CDR3 length: 14 residues. Trimming removed 3 bases at V and 0 bases at J, with 12 bases between. CDR1 DFQATT and CDR2 SNEGSKA come from the germline V gene (reference sequence). The CDR3 region is CSASWSGSSYEQYF. Written as DNA, the CDR3 is TGCAGTGCTAGTTGGTCCGGTAGCTCCTACGAGCAGTACTTC.

The chain uses TRBV6-4 and TRBJ2-3; 7 nucleotides agree with TRBD2. The CDR3 contains 16 residues. Germline values: CDR1 MRHNA, CDR2 SNTAGT. V trimming: 0 bases; J trimming: 4 bases; junction bases outside the gene matches: 7. The CDR3 coding sequence is TGTGCCAGCAGTGACTCTGGCGGGAGTGGATCAGATACGCAGTATTTT. Protein: CASSDSGGSGSDTQYF.

The rearrangement uses TRBV18 and TRBJ2-5, with D maybe TRBD2 (6 bases). Germline V lookup: CDR1 KGHSH, CDR2 LQKENI. The CDR3 is made up of 14 amino acids. The V gene lost 3 bases and the J gene lost 2 bases, with 10 bases spanning the gap. CDR3: CASSPPSDQETQYF. DNA of the CDR3: TGTGCCAGCTCACCGCCTAGCGATCAAGAGACCCAGTACTTC.

The rearrangement links TRBV30 to TRBJ1-4; unclear D gene. The CDR3 is made up of 13 amino acids. Germline CDR1 is GTSNPN and CDR2 is SVGIG (reference sequence). Trimming removed 4 bases from V and 7 bases from J, with 13 bases in between. The CDR3 spells CAWKSGAFEKLFF. CDR3 bases: TGTGCCTGGAAGAGCGGAGCATTTGAAAAACTGTTTTTT. Full variable domain (remainder filled in from reference TRBV30 and TRBJ1-4): SQTIHQWPATLVQPVGSPLSLECTVEGTSNPNLYWYRQAAGRGLQLLFYSVGIGQISSEVPQNLSASRPQDRQFILSSKKLLLSDSGFYLCAWKSGAFEKLFFGSGTQLSVL.

The CDR3 DNA reads as TGTGCCAGCAGCCTTGGGACTAGCTCCTACAATGAGCAGTTCTTC. This encodes CASSLGTSSYNEQFF. This rearrangement joins TRBV11-3 to TRBJ2-1; 8 positions agree with TRBD2. Germline V CDR1 and CDR2: SGHNT, YENEEA. The junction had 3 bases not matched to a gene; V was cut back by 5 bases and J by 0 bases. The CDR3 contains 15 residues.

This chain connects TRBV29-1 to TRBJ1-1; 7 bases are shared with TRBD1. The J segment lost 0 bases and the V segment lost 5 bases, leaving 6 bases of the junction unmatched. CDR3 length: 14 residues. The V gene's germline CDR1 is SQVTM and CDR2 ANQGSEA. CDR3 in amino acids: CSVFTGTVNTEAFF. CDR3 bases: TGCAGCGTTTTCACCGGGACAGTGAACACTGAAGCTTTCTTT. Complete variable domain (other parts from reference TRBV29-1 and TRBJ1-1): SAVISQKPSRDICQRGTSLTIQCQVDSQVTMMFWYRQQPGQSLTLIATANQGSEATYESGFVIDKFPISRPNLTFSTLTVSNMSPEDSSIYLCSVFTGTVNTEAFFGQGTRLTVV.

The chain has TRBV7-3 and TRBJ1-5, with D unclear. Deletions cut 3 bases from V and 6 bases from J, with 9 bases between. Germline V lookup: CDR1 SGHTA, CDR2 FQGTGA. This CDR3 has 13 residues. CDR3 coding DNA: TGTGCCAGCAGCTTCAGGTCCGGTCAGCCCCAGCATTTT. Residues: CASSFRSGQPQHF. The full variable domain, rest sourced from reference TRBV7-3 and TRBJ1-5, is GAGVSQTPSNKVTEKGKYVELRCDPISGHTALYWYRQSLGQGPEFLIYFQGTGAADDSGLPNDRFFAVRPEGSVSTLKIQRTERGDSAVYLCASSFRSGQPQHFGDGTRLSIL.

The CDR3 bases are TGTGCCACCGGACACGGAGCAGGGGGACTGAACGAGCAGTACTTC. It specifies CATGHGAGGLNEQYF. The V call is TRBV19, the J call TRBJ2-7; tentatively, D is TRBD1 (7 bases). Germline lookup yields CDR1 LNHDA and CDR2 SQIVND (reference sequence). V lost 10 bases and J lost 5, with 24 bases in between. The CDR3 totals 15 residues.

CDR3 in amino acids: CAWSQNYEQYF. In nucleotides, the CDR3 is TGTGCCTGGAGTCAAAACTACGAGCAGTACTTC. V and J are TRBV30 and TRBJ2-7; D is ambiguous. Deletions cut 2 bases from V and 3 bases from J, with 5 bases between. The CDR3 contains 11 residues. Germline loops: CDR1 GTSNPN, CDR2 SVGIG (reference sequence).

The V call is TRBV2, the J call TRBJ1-1; D remains unclear. From germline, CDR1 is SNHLY and CDR2 FYNNEI. This CDR3 is built from 12 residues. Trimming removed 4 bases from V and 1 base from J, with 4 bases in between. The CDR3 DNA reads as TGTGCCAGCAGTGCACAGAACACTGAAGCTTTCTTT. It specifies CASSAQNTEAFF. The variable domain in full, with the rest retrieved from reference TRBV2 and TRBJ1-1, is EPEVTQTPSHQVTQMGQEVILRCVPISNHLYFYWYRQILGQKVEFLVSFYNNEISEKSEIFDDQFSVERPDGSNFTLKIRSTKLEDSAMYFCASSAQNTEAFFGQGTRLTVV.

This clone was seen just once. CDR3 DNA sequence: TGTGCCACCAGGGGCTCCCCCCCGGACACTGAAGCTTTCTTT. It translates to CATRGSPPDTEAFF. This chain links TRBV24-1 with TRBJ1-1; D gene ambiguous. This CDR3 has 14 residues. V gave up 7 bases and J gave up 3 bases, with 14 bases separating them. CDR1 and CDR2 from the germline V gene are KGHDR and SFDVKD.

This clone has only a few counts. The chain joins TRBV5-1 to TRBJ1-3, with D unresolved. Germline-derived CDR1 and CDR2 are SGHRS and YFSETQ. The CDR3 totals 14 residues. The germline V and J ends were trimmed by 4 bases and 1 base, with 9 bases remaining between them. Here the CDR3 DNA reads TGCGCCAGCAGCCGGAGGGAGTCTGGAAACACCATATATTTT. As protein: CASSRRESGNTIYF.

This chain connects TRBV4-1 to TRBJ1-2; no clear D gene. V lost 0 bases and J lost 2, with 10 bases in between. This CDR3 is 15 amino acids long. Germline values: CDR1 MGHRA, CDR2 YSYEKL. CDR3 bases: TGCGCCAGCAGCCAAGAACTAGGTCTAAACTATGGCTACACCTTC. Residues: CASSQELGLNYGYTF.

This chain links TRBV30 with TRBJ2-3; D might be TRBD2 (7 bases). V was cut by 4 bases and J by 2 bases, with 16 bases left in between. Germline loops: CDR1 GTSNPN, CDR2 SVGIG (reference sequence). The CDR3 totals 15 residues. CDR3 sequence reads: CAWTPGGVITDTQYF. As DNA, the CDR3 is TGTGCCTGGACCCCGGGGGGCGTCATCACAGATACGCAGTATTTT.

The rearrangement links TRBV9 to TRBJ2-1; 11 positions match TRBD2. The CDR3 runs 17 residues. The germline CDR1 and CDR2 sequences are SGDLS and YYNGEE. V shed 6 bases, J shed 2 bases, and the junction held 10 bases outside the gene matches. This CDR3 reads CASMSTSGIPTYNEQFF. CDR3 in DNA: TGTGCCAGCATGTCGACTAGCGGGATCCCTACCTACAATGAGCAGTTCTTC.

The rearrangement links TRBV6-1 to TRBJ2-1; D uncertain. V lost 0 bases, J lost 5 bases, and 11 bases lay in between. The CDR3 runs 15 residues. CDR1 is MNHNS and CDR2 is SASEGT in the germline V gene. CDR3 in DNA: TGTGCCAGCAGTGAAGCAATAGTTTCCCACAATGAGCAGTTCTTC. Translating gives CASSEAIVSHNEQFF.

The genes are TRBV2 and TRBJ1-4; 8 bases agree with TRBD1. The CDR3 has 14 amino acids. The germline CDR1 and CDR2 sequences are SNHLY and FYNNEI. V was pared by 7 bases and J by 8 bases, with 9 bases of the junction left unmatched. The CDR3 region has the DNA TGTGCCAGCATGAATGGACAGGGTAGAGAAAAACTGTTTTTT. Amino acid sequence: CASMNGQGREKLFF. The full variable domain, with the rest looked up from reference TRBV2 and TRBJ1-4, is EPEVTQTPSHQVTQMGQEVILRCVPISNHLYFYWYRQILGQKVEFLVSFYNNEISEKSEIFDDQFSVERPDGSNFTLKIRSTKLEDSAMYFCASMNGQGREKLFFGSGTQLSVL.

Worth noting for this clone: The limits of the CDR3 on the DNA are not certain, so only TCRdb's listed CDR3 is given. The chain links TRBV19 to TRBJ2-3; TRBD2, the table's D call, was not compared with the DNA. The CDR3 contains 14 residues when both ends are counted. The germline gives CDR1 LNHDA, CDR2 SQIVND (reference sequence). CDR3 protein: CASSTSFGSGSLNF.

J is TRBJ1-5 and V is TRBV4-1; D ambiguous. Deletions cut 3 bases from V and 3 bases from J, with 12 bases between. This CDR3 is 15 amino acids long. From germline, CDR1 is MGHRA and CDR2 YSYEKL. CDR3 region: CASSHGGEYNQPQHF. The CDR3 DNA reads as TGCGCCAGCAGCCACGGCGGGGAGTACAATCAGCCCCAGCATTTT.

The rearrangement joins TRBV6-5 to TRBJ2-1; 7 bases are a match to TRBD1. Germline CDR1 and CDR2: MNHEY and SVGAGI. Trimming cost V 5 bases and J 10 bases; bases outside gene matches: 14. The CDR3 totals 15 residues. The CDR3 DNA sequence: TGTGCCAGCAGTAGTAGCCCGGGACAGTTCCGGGAGCAGTTCTTC. Translation: CASSSSPGQFREQFF.

This chain links TRBV6-4 with TRBJ1-5; 8 bases match TRBD1. V lost 5 bases to trimming and J lost 2 bases; unmatched junction nucleotides: 20. CDR1 MRHNA and CDR2 SNTAGT come from the germline V gene. The CDR3 runs to 20 residues. The CDR3 nucleotides read TGTGCCAGCAGTTTTTCTTTCCAGGACAGGGCCTTTTCGGGCAATCAGCCCCAGCATTTT. Its protein is CASSFSFQDRAFSGNQPQHF.